Sequencing of this TCR beta chain was carried out in a study of T cells expressing NK-cell markers. Study-wide findings and caveats: Leadership of the CD3+CD56-NKG2C+ fraction also belonged to these clonotypes in a handful of donors.

Germline V gene data show CDR1 as SQVTM and CDR2 as ANQGSEA. CDR3 length: 18 amino acids. TCRdb re-called the 5' RACE reads, yielding one record per CDR3 amino acid sequence without DNA. This repertoire includes about 540,000 distinct CDR3 sequences. A remark on this clonotype: Its target is unknown.

The TCR comes from a man aged 18 to 29 in good health. Sequencing used blood T cells: a sorted CD56 or NKG2C T cell subset, CD4+ or CD8+ T cells, or bulk PBMC T cells (not recorded which). V is TRBV29-1 and J is TRBJ2-3; TCRdb designates TRBD1, a call that cannot be tested without DNA. The CDR3 protein is CSGIPDRGPVVHTDTQYF.